This passage covers 27 T cell receptor beta chains from one sample sequenced in a study of technical replicates of blood from a handful of donors. Generated by immunoSEQ multiplex PCR, the TCRdb table keeps only in-frame clones and is missing some. The table shows some 80,000 clones, with approximately 96% occurring only once. Sequencing input: T cells isolated from PBMCs. Every receptor here comes from a human donor in good health.

The rearrangement uses TRBV5-1 and TRBJ2-4, with D tentatively TRBD1 (5 bases). This CDR3 contains 17 residues. V gave up 0 bases and J gave up 3 bases, with 16 bases separating them. The germline V gene has CDR1 SGHRS and CDR2 YFSETQ. The DNA of the CDR3 is TGCGCCAGCAGCTTGGGGATGGACACCTTATTCAAAAACATTCAGTACTTC. This encodes CASSLGMDTLFKNIQYF.

The DNA of the CDR3 is TGCGCCAGCAGCTTAACGACAGGCGAACGGTACGAGCAGTACTTC. Translated: CASSLTTGERYEQYF. The rearrangement links TRBV5-1 to TRBJ2-7, with D maybe TRBD1 (6 bases). There are 15 residues in the CDR3. V dropped 2 bases and J dropped 4 bases, with 16 bases sitting between them. CDR1 is SGHRS and CDR2 is YFSETQ in the germline V gene.

This chain joins TRBV25-1 and TRBJ1-2; 7 bases align to TRBD1. The V and J ends lost 0 bases and 5 bases, in that order; junction bases with no gene match: 6. The CDR3 has 15 residues. Germline assignment: CDR1 MGHDK and CDR2 SYGVNS. CDR3: CASSEYIGTEYGYTF. The CDR3 bases are TGTGCCAGCAGTGAATATATCGGGACAGAATATGGCTACACCTTC.

V usage is TRBV5-4 and J usage is TRBJ2-3; TRBD2 matches at 9 bases. Losses at the gene ends were 0 bases for V and 4 bases for J; bases not matched to a gene: 3. The germline V gene encodes CDR1 SGHNT and CDR2 YYREEE (reference sequence). The CDR3 sequence is 15 residues long. CDR3 DNA sequence: TGTGCCAGCAGCTTGGGCGGGAGGGCCTCAGATACGCAGTATTTT. It encodes CASSLGGRASDTQYF.

In the case of this clone: One junction end does not reproduce the germline sequence, and a read error may be involved. This chain connects TRBV7-7 to TRBJ1-5; D perhaps matches TRBD1 (6 bases). Germline assignment: CDR1 SSHAT and CDR2 FNYEAQ (reference sequence). This CDR3 has 14 amino acids. This CDR3 is CASSLDRFNQPQHF. Written as DNA, the CDR3 is TGTGCTAGCAGCTTAGACAGGTTCAATCAGCCCCAGCATTTT.

Within the sample, this clone is medium-sized. The gene calls are TRBV6-1 and TRBJ2-2; D is perhaps TRBD1 (6 bases). The CDR3 runs 15 residues. Germline assignment: CDR1 MNHNS and CDR2 SASEGT. The V gene lost 5 bases and the J gene lost 6 bases, with 16 bases spanning the gap. CDR3: CASSPLQGYAGELFF. DNA for the CDR3: TGTGCCAGCAGTCCCCTACAGGGTTATGCCGGGGAGCTGTTTTTT.

This clone was detected only once. The CDR3, as DNA: TGTGCCAGCAGCTTAGTTGCCAGGGGCACAGATACGCAGTATTTT. Protein product: CASSLVARGTDTQYF. The chain couples TRBV7-2 to TRBJ2-3; maybe TRBD1 (5 bases). The V end lost 1 base, the J end lost 1 base, and 9 bases lay between the germline ends. Germline values: CDR1 SGHTA, CDR2 FQGNSA. The CDR3 spans 15 residues.

V is TRBV19 and J is TRBJ1-1; D not certain. Germline V gene sequence: CDR1 LNHDA, CDR2 SQIVND (reference sequence). Trimming left V 6 bases short and J 0 bases short, with 14 bases between. The CDR3 consists of 15 residues. CDR3 region: CASRTQVSVNTEAFF. The CDR3 coding sequence is TGTGCCAGTAGAACCCAGGTATCAGTGAACACTGAAGCTTTCTTT.

The chain carries TRBV27 and TRBJ1-4; possible D gene TRBD1, 5 bases. The CDR3 length is 14 residues. V lost 4 bases to trimming and J lost 7 bases, with 13 bases between them. The V gene's germline CDR1 is MNHEY and CDR2 SMNVEV (reference sequence). The CDR3 loop is CASSSIGGGEKLFF. The CDR3 coding sequence is TGTGCCAGCAGTTCCATCGGGGGTGGTGAAAAACTGTTTTTT.

The V gene is TRBV4-2, the J gene TRBJ2-2, with D perhaps matching TRBD2 (5 bases). CDR1 is LGHNA, CDR2 YNFKEQ, per germline. CDR3 size: 15 residues. The V end lost 2 bases, the J end lost 1 base, and 8 bases lay between the germline ends. The chain's CDR3 is CASSQSGGNTGELFF. Here the CDR3 DNA reads TGTGCCAGCAGCCAAAGTGGAGGGAACACCGGGGAGCTGTTTTTT.

J is TRBJ2-7 and V is TRBV28, with 7 bases lining up with TRBD1. The ends lost 4 bases at V and 2 bases at J; junction bases unmatched: 11. The CDR3 covers 16 residues. Germline-derived CDR1 and CDR2 are MDHEN and SYDVKM. Written as DNA, the CDR3 is TGTGCCAGCAGTTCAGACAGGGATAGTGTCCCCTACGAGCAGTACTTC. Translation gives CASSSDRDSVPYEQYF.

This clone occurred once. The chain carries TRBV4-2 and TRBJ1-2; 9 nucleotides align to TRBD1. CDR1 LGHNA and CDR2 YNFKEQ come from the germline V gene. V lost 1 base to trimming and J lost 6 bases; unmatched junction nucleotides: 9. CDR3 length: 16 residues. This CDR3 is CASSQVGDRELDGYTF. The CDR3 coding sequence is TGTGCCAGCAGCCAAGTAGGGGACAGGGAACTGGATGGCTACACCTTC.

CDR3 nucleotide sequence: TGCAGCGGATATGACAGGGGTCACGAGCAGTACTTC. It encodes CSGYDRGHEQYF. This chain uses TRBV29-1 with TRBJ2-7; 8 nucleotides align to TRBD1. Trimming removed 7 bases from V and 5 bases from J; junction bases left unmatched: 7. Germline V CDR1 and CDR2: SQVTM, ANQGSEA. The CDR3 is made up of 12 amino acids.

Concerning this clone: A read error may account for a junction end that differs from germline. The J gene is TRBJ2-7, the V gene TRBV7-7; tentatively, D is TRBD2 (6 bases). The germline gives CDR1 SSHAT, CDR2 FNYEAQ (reference sequence). This CDR3 region has 16 residues. The CDR3 region is CASSLGPAGGSYEQYF. CDR3 coding DNA: TGTGCTAGCAGCTTAGGGCCAGCGGGCGGGTCCTACGAGCAGTACTTC.

The chain is built from TRBV7-9 and TRBJ2-3; D is undetermined. CDR1 is SEHNR and CDR2 is FQNEAQ in the germline V gene (reference sequence). The CDR3 runs to 15 residues. The V end lost 3 bases, the J end lost 2 bases, and 12 bases lay between the germline ends. DNA for the CDR3: TGTGCCAGCAGCTTTACAGCACCACCCACAGATACGCAGTATTTT. It specifies CASSFTAPPTDTQYF.

J is TRBJ2-7 and V is TRBV30; weak D call: TRBD1 (6 bases). CDR1 and CDR2 from the germline V gene are GTSNPN and SVGIG (reference sequence). Trimming cost V 0 bases and J 6 bases, with 12 bases left between them. The CDR3 loop spans 13 amino acids. In DNA, the CDR3 is TGTGCCTGGAGTGTACAAGCAGGGGCCGAGCAGTACTTC. Its protein is CAWSVQAGAEQYF.

V is TRBV2 and J is TRBJ1-1; D is uncertain. This CDR3 region has 13 residues. The germline V gene has CDR1 SNHLY and CDR2 FYNNEI. The V end was cut by 4 bases, the J end by 1 base, with 7 bases between. The CDR3 DNA sequence: TGTGCCAGCAGTGTACAACAGAACACTGAAGCTTTCTTT. It codes for CASSVQQNTEAFF.

The rearrangement joins TRBV11-2 to TRBJ2-7; TRBD1 matches at 8 bases. Germline assignment: CDR1 SGHAT and CDR2 FQNNGV. The length of the CDR3 is 15 residues. Trimming removed 5 bases from V and 0 bases from J; junction bases left unmatched: 6. This chain's CDR3 is CASSAGQVLSYEQYF. In DNA, the CDR3 is TGTGCCAGCAGCGCGGGACAGGTCCTCTCCTACGAGCAGTACTTC.

V and J are TRBV4-3 and TRBJ2-1; 7 bases agree with TRBD1. The CDR3 contains 18 residues. With V trimmed by 0 bases and J by 5 bases, 13 bases remained unmatched. Germline V lookup: CDR1 LGHNA, CDR2 YSLEER. The CDR3 DNA follows: TGCGCCAGCAGCCAAGATCCCCCCAGACAGGGTTTTAACAATGAGCAGTTCTTC. Residues: CASSQDPPRQGFNNEQFF.

V and J are TRBV9 and TRBJ2-7; 7 positions match TRBD1. Unmatched junction bases numbered 6, after V lost 0 bases and J lost 3 bases. The germline V gene encodes CDR1 SGDLS and CDR2 YYNGEE. The CDR3 covers 15 residues. In DNA form, the CDR3 reads TGTGCCAGCAGCGTAGGGGACAGTGCCAACTACGAGCAGTACTTC. Translating it yields CASSVGDSANYEQYF.

This clone was observed once. V and J are TRBV14 and TRBJ2-7; unclear D gene. This CDR3 is built from 14 residues. Germline loops: CDR1 SGHDN, CDR2 FVKESK. The V and J ends lost 1 base and 2 bases respectively, with 9 bases between them. In DNA, the CDR3 is TGTGCCAGCAGCCAAGTGTCGGGTCCCTACGAGCAGTACTTC. Protein: CASSQVSGPYEQYF.

The chain couples TRBV29-1 to TRBJ1-4, with D uncertain. Between the trimmed V and J ends, which lost 1 base and 8 bases, there was a span of 5 bases. The germline V gene has CDR1 SQVTM and CDR2 ANQGSEA. This CDR3 is built from 11 residues. CDR3 loop: CSVEGGEKLFF. CDR3 sequence (DNA): TGCAGCGTTGAAGGAGGCGAAAAACTGTTTTTT.

This clone was seen a few times. V usage is TRBV5-4 and J usage is TRBJ1-1; TRBD1 aligns across 10 bases. The V and J ends lost 4 bases and 4 bases, in that order; junction bases with no gene match: 10. This CDR3 spans 16 amino acids. Germline lookup yields CDR1 SGHNT and CDR2 YYREEE (reference sequence). The CDR3 DNA follows: TGTGCCAGCAGCGGCGGACAGGGGGTTGTAGGCACTGAAGCTTTCTTT. Translated: CASSGGQGVVGTEAFF.

The chain employs TRBV5-1 and TRBJ1-2; D is uncertain. The CDR3 length is 13 residues. The V gene lost 4 bases and the J gene lost 8 bases, with 15 bases spanning the gap. CDR1 SGHRS and CDR2 YFSETQ come from the germline V gene. The DNA for the CDR3 is TGCGCCAGCAGCCCGGCCCCCCGAGGGGGCTACACCTTC. Amino acids: CASSPAPRGGYTF.

This clone was seen once. The chain combines TRBV6-1 with TRBJ1-2; 7 bases are shared with TRBD1. This CDR3 has 15 amino acids. Germline CDR1 is MNHNS and CDR2 is SASEGT. After removal of 5 bases from V and 4 bases from J, the junction contained 10 bases not matched to a gene. CDR3 amino acids: CASSNAGTVPYGYTF. The DNA of the CDR3 is TGTGCCAGCAGTAACGCCGGGACAGTGCCCTATGGCTACACCTTC.

The chain joins TRBV27 to TRBJ1-1; the D gene is possibly TRBD1 (5 bases). V shed 2 bases and J shed 3 bases, with 7 bases lying between them. The germline gives CDR1 MNHEY, CDR2 SMNVEV (reference sequence). The CDR3 is 13 amino acids. Here the CDR3 DNA reads TGTGCCAGCAGTTTAGGGGGGGACACTGAAGCTTTCTTT. It is translated as CASSLGGDTEAFF.

The rearrangement uses TRBV7-9 and TRBJ2-2; D ambiguous. Looked up from germline, CDR1 is SEHNR and CDR2 is FQNEAQ (reference sequence). V was shortened by 7 bases and J by 4 bases, with 10 bases between the two germline ends. The CDR3 loop spans 13 amino acids. This CDR3 reads CASILTATGELFF. In nucleotides, the CDR3 is TGTGCCAGCATCTTGACTGCCACCGGGGAGCTGTTTTTT. The variable domain in full, with the rest retrieved from reference TRBV7-9 and TRBJ2-2, is DTGVSQNPRHKITKRGQNVTFRCDPISEHNRLYWYRQTLGQGPEFLTYFQNEAQLEKSRLLSDRFSAERPKGSFSTLEIQRTEQGDSAMYLCASILTATGELFFGEGSRLTVL.